The 28 T cell receptor beta chains reported below all come from one sample, sequenced in a study of cytomegalovirus exposure and HLA in healthy donors. The PCR was carried out with 60 Vbeta primers and 13 Jbeta primers. Sequenced by immunoSEQ multiplex PCR; TCRdb stores in-frame clones only, minus some. The repertoire holds roughly 170,000 clones, with roughly three quarters as singletons. The sample comprised PBMCs. Every receptor here comes from a woman in her forties or fifties in good health and CMV-seropositive.

This chain joins TRBV5-8 and TRBJ1-2; TRBD1 agrees at 10 bases. The ends lost 10 bases at V and 8 bases at J; junction bases unmatched: 5. CDR3 length equals 11 residues. Germline CDR1 is SGHTS and CDR2 is YDEGEE. The chain's CDR3 is CAVGTGEGYTF. The CDR3 coding sequence is TGTGCCGTCGGGACAGGGGAAGGCTACACCTTC.

The chain links TRBV5-5 to TRBJ2-7; tentative D call: TRBD2 (6 bases). Trimming pared 3 bases from V and 4 bases from J, leaving 8 bases between. The CDR3 has 12 residues. The germline V gene has CDR1 SGHKS and CDR2 YYEKEE (reference sequence). The CDR3 protein is CASSSGRYEQYF. DNA of the CDR3: TGTGCCAGCAGCTCAGGGAGGTACGAGCAGTACTTC.

The genes are TRBV15 and TRBJ2-5, with 8 bases identical to TRBD2. The closer fit of TRBJ2-7 to the DNA end suggests the J call may be wrong. The CDR3 has 16 amino acids. In germline, CDR1 is LNHNV, CDR2 YYDKDF (reference sequence). The CDR3: CATSSVAGFGSYEQYF. The CDR3 DNA sequence: TGTGCCACCAGCAGCGTAGCGGGGTTCGGCTCCTACGAGCAGTACTTC.

The chain employs TRBV30 and TRBJ2-7, with D maybe TRBD2 (6 bases). Germline CDR1 and CDR2: GTSNPN and SVGIG (reference sequence). V was clipped by 1 base and J by 1 base, with 14 bases between them. The CDR3 contains 15 residues. The CDR3: CAWSAGQGGSYEQYF. CDR3 coding DNA: TGTGCCTGGAGTGCCGGACAAGGAGGGTCCTACGAGCAGTACTTC.

The genes are TRBV5-4 and TRBJ2-7; D possibly corresponds to TRBD2 (6 bases). Trimming took 7 bases from V and 5 from J, leaving 16 bases between them. Germline V CDR1 and CDR2: SGHNT, YYREEE (reference sequence). The CDR3 consists of 13 residues. CDR3 coding DNA: TGTGCCAGCGGGACTTCCGAGGGGAACGAGCAGTACTTC. Encoded protein: CASGTSEGNEQYF.

This chain connects TRBV6-6 to TRBJ1-1, with a weak D call TRBD1 (6 bases). CDR1 and CDR2 (germline): MNHNY, SVGAGI (reference sequence). V shed 7 bases and J shed 1 base, with 19 bases lying between them. This CDR3 is 16 amino acids long. CDR3 protein: CASTPAGGQRNTEAFF. In DNA, the CDR3 is TGTGCCAGCACCCCAGCGGGGGGGCAAAGGAACACTGAAGCTTTCTTT.

The chain combines TRBV18 with TRBJ2-7; D might be TRBD2 (7 bases). Germline CDR1 KGHSH, CDR2 LQKENI. V was trimmed by 3 bases and J by 1 base, leaving 16 bases between them. This CDR3 spans 16 amino acids. CDR3 in amino acids: CASSPPGGAKSYEQYF. The CDR3 DNA reads TGTGCCAGCTCACCCCCGGGGGGCGCAAAGTCCTACGAGCAGTACTTC.

The chain carries TRBV9 and TRBJ1-1; possible D gene TRBD1, 6 bases. V lost 1 base to trimming and J lost 4 bases, with 17 bases between them. Per germline, CDR1 SGDLS and CDR2 YYNGEE. CDR3 length equals 16 residues. The CDR3: CASSVSSAGVATEAFF. DNA of the CDR3: TGTGCCAGCAGCGTATCCTCGGCAGGGGTGGCCACTGAAGCTTTCTTT.

The rearrangement uses TRBV9 and TRBJ2-1; TRBD2 might be the D (5 bases). The germline V gene has CDR1 SGDLS and CDR2 YYNGEE. Trimming cost V 4 bases and J 0 bases, with 8 bases left between them. The CDR3 contains 14 residues. CDR3 residues: CASSLTNSYNEQFF. The CDR3, as DNA: TGTGCCAGCAGCCTGACTAACTCCTACAATGAGCAGTTCTTC.

This chain uses TRBV5-1 with TRBJ1-2; weak D call: TRBD1 (6 bases). V was cut by 0 bases and J by 0 bases, with 9 bases left in between. The CDR3 length is 15 residues. Per the germline V gene, CDR1 is SGHRS and CDR2 is YFSETQ. CDR3 coding DNA: TGCGCCAGCAGCTTGGATGGACAGTCTAACTATGGCTACACCTTC. Encoded protein: CASSLDGQSNYGYTF.

This sequence joins TRBV9 and TRBJ1-3; D remains unclear. Trimming removed 0 bases at V and 7 bases at J, with 8 bases between. Germline V lookup: CDR1 SGDLS, CDR2 YYNGEE. The CDR3 is 13 amino acids. The CDR3 spells CASSVGLGNTIYF. CDR3 DNA sequence: TGTGCCAGCAGCGTAGGTCTTGGCAACACCATATATTTT. Combining the CDR3 with reference TRBV9 and TRBJ1-3 gives the whole variable domain DSGVTQTPKHLITATGQRVTLRCSPRSGDLSVYWYQQSLDQGLQFLIQYYNGEERAKGNILERFSAQQFPDLHSELNLSSLELGDSALYFCASSVGLGNTIYFGEGSWLTVV.

The chain recombines TRBV29-1 with TRBJ2-7, with 7 nucleotides matching TRBD1. The V and J ends lost 4 bases and 6 bases, in that order; junction bases with no gene match: 9. The CDR3 is 13 amino acids. Germline V gene data show CDR1 as SQVTM and CDR2 as ANQGSEA. In DNA, the CDR3 is TGCAGCGTTGGTGGAGTCAGGGGGACCGAGCAGTACTTC. Its translation: CSVGGVRGTEQYF.

The chain uses TRBV6-1 and TRBJ2-4; TRBD1 might be the D (6 bases). The CDR3 runs 15 residues. Germline CDR1 and CDR2: MNHNS and SASEGT. V lost 6 bases and J lost 2, with 14 bases in between. The CDR3 nucleotides read TGTGCCAGCAGGGTACCAGGGGTTACCAAAAACATTCAGTACTTC. Translation gives CASRVPGVTKNIQYF.

V usage is TRBV27 and J usage is TRBJ1-2; D perhaps matches TRBD1 (6 bases). In germline, CDR1 is MNHEY, CDR2 SMNVEV (reference sequence). V lost 0 bases and J lost 8, with 16 bases in between. The CDR3 extends over 15 amino acids. CDR3 coding DNA: TGTGCCAGCAGTTTATCCCCGAGGGGGTTGCTAGGCTACACCTTC. Protein sequence: CASSLSPRGLLGYTF.

The chain uses TRBV29-1 and TRBJ1-4; perhaps TRBD1 as D (6 bases). Trimming left V 6 bases short and J 8 bases short, with 16 bases between. This CDR3 spans 13 amino acids. The germline V gene encodes CDR1 SQVTM and CDR2 ANQGSEA. The CDR3 nucleotides are TGCAGCGTCTCGGACAGTGGAGAGGAAAAACTGTTTTTT. Translation: CSVSDSGEEKLFF. Variable domain in full (rest from reference TRBV29-1 and TRBJ1-4): SAVISQKPSRDICQRGTSLTIQCQVDSQVTMMFWYRQQPGQSLTLIATANQGSEATYESGFVIDKFPISRPNLTFSTLTVSNMSPEDSSIYLCSVSDSGEEKLFFGSGTQLSVL.

This clone was picked up one time. The genes are TRBV2 and TRBJ1-2; D call uncertain. CDR1 is SNHLY, CDR2 FYNNEI, per germline. The ends were cut back, 2 bases at V and 3 bases at J, with 22 bases in the middle. The CDR3 runs 18 residues. This CDR3 reads CASSESLWTPPGDYGYTF. CDR3 sequence (DNA): TGTGCCAGCAGTGAAAGCCTGTGGACTCCCCCCGGGGACTATGGCTACACCTTC.

The V and J genes are TRBV5-1 and TRBJ2-7; 8 bases are a match to TRBD2. The length of the CDR3 is 16 residues. V dropped 0 bases and J dropped 0; count of bases not matched to a gene: 5. CDR1 and CDR2 (germline): SGHRS, YFSETQ. CDR3 bases: TGCGCCAGCAGCTTGGAAGTAGCGGGGACCTCCTACGAGCAGTACTTC. Its protein product is CASSLEVAGTSYEQYF. Together with reference TRBV5-1 and TRBJ2-7, the CDR3 gives the full variable domain: KAGVTQTPRYLIKTRGQQVTLSCSPISGHRSVSWYQQTPGQGLQFLFEYFSETQRNKGNFPGRFSGRQFSNSRSEMNVSTLELGDSALYLCASSLEVAGTSYEQYFGPGTRLTVT.

The chain links TRBV5-1 to TRBJ2-5, with TRBD1 matching 11 bases. The CDR3 is made up of 16 amino acids. V shed 3 bases, J shed 5 bases, and the junction held 9 bases outside the gene matches. The germline V gene has CDR1 SGHRS and CDR2 YFSETQ. CDR3: CASSYSAGTGGETQYF. CDR3 sequence (DNA): TGCGCCAGCAGCTATTCCGCCGGGACAGGGGGTGAGACCCAGTACTTC.

The chain links TRBV19 to TRBJ1-2, with 7 bases identical to TRBD1. V lost 7 bases and J lost 7; bases outside the gene matches: 15. The CDR3 spans 15 residues. Germline CDR1 LNHDA, CDR2 SQIVND (reference sequence). The CDR3 protein is CASTSRQGFRVGYTF. The CDR3 DNA reads as TGTGCCAGTACCTCTAGACAGGGTTTTCGGGTTGGCTACACCTTC.

The V and J genes are TRBV11-2 and TRBJ2-1; TRBD2 aligns across 14 bases. Germline V gene lookup returns CDR1 SGHAT and CDR2 FQNNGV. V gave up 3 bases and J gave up 4 bases; unmatched junction bases: 11. CDR3 length equals 19 residues. CDR3 protein: CASSFGPGTSGGLYNEQFF. Written as DNA, the CDR3 is TGTGCCAGCAGCTTTGGACCCGGGACTAGCGGGGGACTATACAATGAGCAGTTCTTC.

This clone came up once. J is TRBJ2-1 and V is TRBV2; D perhaps matches TRBD2 (6 bases). Germline V gene sequence: CDR1 SNHLY, CDR2 FYNNEI. Trimming left V 3 bases short and J 3 bases short, with 12 bases between. The CDR3 consists of 15 residues. The CDR3 coding sequence is TGTGCCAGCAGTGACGCTACGGGGGTCTACAATGAGCAGTTCTTC. This codes for CASSDATGVYNEQFF.

This chain links TRBV30 with TRBJ1-1, with D uncertain. The germline V gene has CDR1 GTSNPN and CDR2 SVGIG (reference sequence). The V and J ends lost 2 bases and 7 bases respectively, with 8 bases between them. The CDR3 runs to 11 residues. The CDR3 DNA reads TGTGCCTGGAGTCGGCGGAATGAAGCTTTCTTT. It specifies CAWSRRNEAFF.

The chain is built from TRBV30 and TRBJ1-4; D remains unclear. Germline V CDR1 and CDR2: GTSNPN, SVGIG (reference sequence). V was clipped by 1 base and J by 4 bases, with 13 bases between them. The CDR3 extends over 15 amino acids. CDR3 sequence: CAWSGAGSNNEKLFF. CDR3 DNA sequence: TGTGCCTGGAGTGGAGCGGGCAGTAATAATGAAAAACTGTTTTTT.

The rearrangement links TRBV15 to TRBJ1-3; D is unclear. The CDR3 runs to 15 residues. The germline V and J ends were trimmed by 0 bases and 4 bases, with 10 bases remaining between them. The germline V gene encodes CDR1 LNHNV and CDR2 YYDKDF (reference sequence). CDR3 DNA: TGTGCCACCAGCAGAGATAGGGAGACCGGAAACACCATATATTTT. The encoded protein is CATSRDRETGNTIYF.

This sequence joins TRBV30 and TRBJ1-5, with a weak D call TRBD1 (5 bases). Germline CDR1 reads GTSNPN; CDR2 reads SVGIG (reference sequence). There are 20 residues in the CDR3. Trimming took 5 bases from V and 1 from J, leaving 30 bases between them. Here the CDR3 reads CAWAKWDSIGGIRSNQPQHF. For the CDR3, the DNA is TGTGCCTGGGCTAAGTGGGACTCTATCGGGGGAATAAGGAGCAATCAGCCCCAGCATTTT.

The chain employs TRBV19 and TRBJ1-3; D is possibly TRBD1 (5 bases). Germline V gene data show CDR1 as LNHDA and CDR2 as SQIVND (reference sequence). V was trimmed by 7 bases and J by 0 bases, leaving 10 bases between them. This CDR3 is 14 amino acids long. This CDR3 reads CASIQGSSGNTIYF. DNA for the CDR3: TGTGCCAGTATTCAGGGATCCTCTGGAAACACCATATATTTT.

V usage is TRBV15 and J usage is TRBJ2-7; perhaps TRBD1 as D (5 bases). The germline V gene encodes CDR1 LNHNV and CDR2 YYDKDF (reference sequence). The CDR3 totals 15 residues. V shed 1 base and J shed 0 bases, with 10 bases lying between them. The CDR3 nucleotides are TGTGCCACCAGCAGAGCTTCGGACAACTCCTACGAGCAGTACTTC. Translating gives CATSRASDNSYEQYF.

This chain uses TRBV5-1 with TRBJ1-3; D ambiguous. CDR1 is SGHRS and CDR2 is YFSETQ in the germline V gene. V was cut by 0 bases and J by 1 base, with 5 bases left in between. CDR3 length equals 14 residues. CDR3 sequence reads: CASSLGESGNTIYF. DNA of the CDR3: TGCGCCAGCAGCTTGGGCGAATCTGGAAACACCATATATTTT.